This T cell receptor beta chain was obtained from a study of graft-versus-host responses after intestinal transplantation. Study context: After anti-thymocyte globulin induction, recipients took tacrolimus and steroids for 3 to 4 years.

As concerns this clone: The antigen is undetermined.

Findings and limits, study-wide: Recipient marrow contained GvH clones, some of which appeared first in ileum or blood. Researchers found peak circulating GvH clone levels linked to early post-transplant HvG declines.

TCRdb's copy holds only in-frame clones and misses some; the assay was immunoSEQ multiplex PCR. The table records roughly 90,000 clones, about 88% of them present only once. Sequences were derived from unstimulated CD4+ T cells sorted from spleen or lymph node cells, sampled before transplant. The sequence was collected from a human donor who was the organ donor for an intestinal transplant.

The CDR3 is CASSLGSVTDTQYF. CDR3 sequence (DNA): TGTGCCAGCAGCCTAGGGAGCGTAACAGATACGCAGTATTTT. This chain uses TRBV5-4 with TRBJ2-3; D may be TRBD2 (5 bases). The ends were cut back, 4 bases at V and 3 bases at J, with 12 bases in the middle. The germline gives CDR1 SGHNT, CDR2 YYREEE (reference sequence). The CDR3 loop spans 14 amino acids. The whole variable domain, remainder taken from reference TRBV5-4 and TRBJ2-3, is ETGVTQSPTHLIKTRGQQVTLRCSSQSGHNTVSWYQQALGQGPQFIFQYYREEENGRGNFPPRFSGLQFPNYSSELNVNALELDDSALYLCASSLGSVTDTQYFGPGTRLTVL.